A selection of T cell receptor beta chains follows, all from one sample in a study of low-dose radiotherapy and immunotherapy resistance in tumors. One entry per CDR3 protein, called by TCRdb with MiXCR from the reads. In the table there are roughly 90,000 distinct CDR3 sequences, more than 20% of which are singletons. The material sequenced was PBMCs, taken after low-dose radiotherapy plus immunotherapy. These receptors originate from a female donor with ovarian cancer. The CDR3 runs from the conserved cysteine through the conserved F or W. A D gene is named only where the DNA matches it firmly. Rows give clone size only sometimes, using once, few, many, or a class for an expanded clone.

TGTGCCAGCGCTGGAGCCCTTAATGAAAAACTGTTTTTT CASAGALNEKLFF TRBJ1-4 NA 13 NA TRBV6-2/TRBV6-3
TGTGCCAGCACCACGCCTAGCGGGGGGATTATGAATGAGCAGTTCTTC CASTTPSGGIMNEQFF TRBJ2-1 many 16 TRBD2 TRBV28
TGCGCCAGCAGCTTGGCGGGCGTGGGTATGATGAACACTGAAGCTTTCTTT CASSLAGVGMMNTEAFF TRBJ1-1 many 17 NA TRBV5-1
TGCAGTGCTAGACCCCGTAATCAGCCCCAGCATTTT CSARPRNQPQHF TRBJ1-5 once 12 NA TRBV20-1
TGTGCCAGCAGACGGACAGGAGGGACCGATCAGCCCCAGCATTTT CASRRTGGTDQPQHF TRBJ1-5 NA 15 TRBD1 TRBV6-1
TGTGCCAGCGGCCTAAGTGAAGGAGCTTTCTTT CASGLSEGAFF TRBJ1-1 many 11 NA TRBV7-2
TGTGCCAGCAGTTTATGGACTAGCGGGAGTACTTACGAGCAGTACTTC CASSLWTSGSTYEQYF TRBJ2-7 NA 16 TRBD2 TRBV28
TGTGCCAGCCCGCTTATAGGGGGCGGCACAGATACGCAGTATTTT CASPLIGGGTDTQYF TRBJ2-3 many 15 TRBD1 TRBV7-9
TGCAGCGTCGTCAGCGGGCGAACTGAAGCTTTCTTT CSVVSGRTEAFF TRBJ1-1 many 12 NA TRBV29-1
TGTGCCAGCAGGGGTGGGGTTCTTAACTATGGCTACACCTTC CASRGGVLNYGYTF TRBJ1-2 many 14 NA TRBV28
TGTGCCAGCACCGATACCGGGACAGGTAGCCAGCCCCAGCATTTT CASTDTGTGSQPQHF TRBJ1-5 many 15 TRBD1 TRBV5-5
TGTGCCAGTAGTAGGGGACTAGGGGTGACTGGGGCCAACGTCCTGACTTTC CASSRGLGVTGANVLTF TRBJ2-6 many 17 TRBD2 TRBV19
TGTGCCAGCAGTTTAGCGTGGGGCGCGTCTAACTATGGCTACACCTTC CASSLAWGASNYGYTF TRBJ1-2 NA 16 NA TRBV6-2/TRBV6-3
TGTGCCAGCAGCGTAGTTGGCGGGAACACCGGGGAGCTGTTTTTT CASSVVGGNTGELFF TRBJ2-2 many 15 NA TRBV9
TGTGCCAGCAGTCTCCTAGGTATCGGGGAGCTGTTTTTT CASSLLGIGELFF TRBJ2-2 many 13 NA TRBV2
TGTGCCAGCATCATAACGGGGGGCGCTTCAGCTTTCTTT CASIITGGASAFF TRBJ1-1 many 13 NA TRBV12-3/TRBV12-4
TGTGCCAGCAGCTCAAAGGTTCCAGCAGTAAGCAATCAGCCCCAGCATTTT CASSSKVPAVSNQPQHF TRBJ1-5 many 17 NA TRBV7-3
TGTGCCAGCAGTCCTCGAGGGAGCCGATACTTCACAGATACGCAGTATTTT CASSPRGSRYFTDTQYF TRBJ2-3 few 17 NA TRBV27
TGTGCCAGCAGCTCCTGGGACAGGGGTAACTACGAGCAGTACTTC CASSSWDRGNYEQYF TRBJ2-7 many 15 TRBD1 TRBV11-1
TGTGCCAGCAGTCCTCCCCCAATGCAATCTGGGGCCAACGTCCTGACTTTC CASSPPPMQSGANVLTF TRBJ2-6 many 17 NA TRBV27
TGTGCCAGCAGCCCAACCCAGGGACAGGGCACTGAAGCTTTCTTT CASSPTQGQGTEAFF TRBJ1-1 many 15 TRBD1 TRBV7-9
TGTGTCAGCAGAATGGGGCAGGGCACCGGGGAGCTGTTTTTT CVSRMGQGTGELFF TRBJ2-2 NA 14 NA TRBV7-2
TGTGCCAGCAGTACGACCCCACAGGGCCGTAATGAAAAACTGTTTTTT CASSTTPQGRNEKLFF TRBJ1-4 few 16 NA TRBV12-3/TRBV12-4
TGTGCCAGCAGTAGGACAGTTTCTTATAATTCACCCCTCCACTTT CASSRTVSYNSPLHF TRBJ1-6 many 15 NA TRBV6-2/TRBV6-3
TGTGCCAGCAGTCCCCCTACGGGGGGTCGAAGCAATCAGCCCCAGCATTTT CASSPPTGGRSNQPQHF TRBJ1-5 many 17 NA TRBV6-2/TRBV6-3
TGCAGTGCTAGATTTCTCGGGGAGTCCTACGAGCAGTACTTC CSARFLGESYEQYF TRBJ2-7 few 14 NA TRBV20-1
TGCGCCAGCAGCCAAGTCTTGTGGTATGAGCAGTTCTTC CASSQVLWYEQFF TRBJ2-1 many 13 NA TRBV4-3
TGTGCCAGCAGCTTAGAGTTAGCGGGGACAGATACGCAGTATTTT CASSLELAGTDTQYF TRBJ2-3 NA 15 TRBD2 TRBV7-6
TGCGCCAGCAGCTTTATGGTAGCGGGAAACAATGAGCAGTTCTTC CASSFMVAGNNEQFF TRBJ2-1 many 15 TRBD2 TRBV5-1
TGCGCCAGCAGCTTTTCCGTAAAAGACATTCAGTACTTC CASSFSVKDIQYF TRBJ2-4 many 13 NA TRBV5-1
TGTGCCAGCAGCCAGCACGACCTTAAAGCTAACTATGGCTACACCTTC CASSQHDLKANYGYTF TRBJ1-2 many 16 NA TRBV3-1
TGTGCCAGCAGCGTAGGGCTCGATGAGCAGTTCTTC CASSVGLDEQFF TRBJ2-1 NA 12 NA TRBV9
TGCGCCAGCAGCCAAAGGACTAGCGGGGGGGATACGCAGTATTTT CASSQRTSGGDTQYF TRBJ2-3 many 15 TRBD2 TRBV4-1
TGTGCCAGCAGTGAAGAAGGCAGAAATGAAAAACTGTTTTTT CASSEEGRNEKLFF TRBJ1-4 many 14 NA TRBV2
TGCAGCGTGGGACGACAGGTGGGAGAGACCCAGTACTTC CSVGRQVGETQYF TRBJ2-5 NA 13 NA TRBV29-1
TGTGCCAGCAGCCCAACGAGCGGGGGAACTAGCACAGATACGCAGTATTTT CASSPTSGGTSTDTQYF TRBJ2-3 many 17 TRBD2 TRBV7-9
TGCAGCTCTGGGAAGTATAGCAATCAGCCCCAGCATTTT CSSGKYSNQPQHF TRBJ1-5 many 13 NA TRBV20-1
TGTGCCAGCAGCCCCCACGTAGGCGGCACAGATACGCAGTATTTT CASSPHVGGTDTQYF TRBJ2-3 NA 15 NA TRBV28
TGTGCCAGCAGTTACTCGAAGGGTGAAACTAGCGTCCTGACTTTC CASSYSKGETSVLTF TRBJ2-6 many 15 NA TRBV6-5
TGTGCCAGCAGCTCGCGATTAGCGGGAGAGGGGGCAGATACGCAGTATTTT CASSSRLAGEGADTQYF TRBJ2-3 many 17 TRBD2 TRBV11-2
TGTGCCAGCAGACCCGGGACAGGGTACCAAGAGACCCAGTACTTC CASRPGTGYQETQYF TRBJ2-5 NA 15 TRBD1 TRBV6-2/TRBV6-3
NA CSAEGDSALYLCASSLTGNGEAFF TRBJ1-1 NA 24 NA TRBV29-1
TGTGCCAGCAGCTGGGTAGACAGGGGTACCACAGATACGCAGTATTTT CASSWVDRGTTDTQYF TRBJ2-3 many 16 TRBD1 TRBV5-6
TGTGCCAGTAGTTCAGGGGGGAGCTCCTACGAGCAGTACTTC CASSSGGSSYEQYF TRBJ2-7 many 14 NA TRBV19
TGTGCCAGCAGCTTAGGTGGGGGAGCGCCTCGGTCCGAGCAGTACTTC CASSLGGGAPRSEQYF TRBJ2-7 NA 16 NA TRBV11-3
TGTGCCAGCAGTGAACAGGAGAAGGAGTACTTC CASSEQEKEYF TRBJ2-7 many 11 NA TRBV6-2/TRBV6-3
TGTGCCAGCAGTGCCCGGGACCGCACCTACAATGAGCAGTTCTTC CASSARDRTYNEQFF TRBJ2-1 many 15 NA TRBV27
TGCAGTGCTAGAGGGGGGGGGCGCGAGCAGTACTTC CSARGGGREQYF TRBJ2-7 many 12 NA TRBV20-1
TGTGCCAGCATAGTTGAAAAACTGTTTTTT CASIVEKLFF TRBJ1-4 NA 10 NA TRBV5-8
TGCAGCGTTGAACAGATCCAAGAGACCCAGTACTTC CSVEQIQETQYF TRBJ2-5 many 12 NA TRBV29-1
TGTGCCAGCAGATACAGGGGGCGCGGCACTGAAGCTTTCTTT CASRYRGRGTEAFF TRBJ1-1 many 14 TRBD1 TRBV27
TGTGCCAGCAGTGCGACAGACGCACTTAATAATTCACCCCTCCACTTT CASSATDALNNSPLHF TRBJ1-6 many 16 NA TRBV6-8
TGTGCCAGTTCAAGTGGGGCGGGGGCCAACGTCCTGACTTTC CASSSGAGANVLTF TRBJ2-6 NA 14 NA TRBV6-4
TGTGCCAGCAGTCGGACCGCCAACACCGGGGAGCTGTTTTTT CASSRTANTGELFF TRBJ2-2 many 14 NA TRBV27
TGTGCCAGCAGCTTAGGGGGCGCTCCCGGGGAGCTGTTTTTT CASSLGGAPGELFF TRBJ2-2 many 14 NA TRBV7-8
TGTGCCAGCAGTTTAGATGGGGGGCCGGGAGAGACCCAGTACTTC CASSLDGGPGETQYF TRBJ2-5 many 15 NA TRBV12-3/TRBV12-4
TGTGCCAGCAGTGAAGCGCTTGGGGGTGGCCTGACTTTC CASSEALGGGLTF TRBJ2-6 NA 13 NA TRBV2
TGTGCCAGCTCTGTAGCGGGGGACCTCTACGAGCAGTACTTC CASSVAGDLYEQYF TRBJ2-7 many 14 TRBD2 TRBV18
TGTGCCAGCCATAACAGAGGAAACACCATATATTTT CASHNRGNTIYF TRBJ1-3 NA 12 NA TRBV6-8
TGTGCCTGGAGTGAGGGGGCCGACCCGGGGGAGACCCAGTACTTC CAWSEGADPGETQYF TRBJ2-5 NA 15 TRBD1 TRBV30